This section outlines one T cell receptor beta chain sequence together with its context. Repertoires were generated with immunoSEQ multiplex PCR, while TCRdb's copy carries only in-frame clones and drops some. The table has about 45,000 clones, 65% to 90% seen once. This sample was included in a study of OX40 agonist ivuxolimab in advanced cancers. Overall study: The study treated patients with ivuxolimab, an agonistic anti-OX40 (CD134) antibody. A history of anti-PD-1, anti-PD-L1 or anti-CTLA-4 therapy was acceptable, and around 36% had some. Two patients with cutaneous melanoma and one with hepatocellular carcinoma, three in total, showed partial responses.

Trimming took off 2 bases at V and 0 bases at J, with 5 bases between the two ends. The germline CDR1 and CDR2 sequences are LNHDA and SQIVND (reference sequence). CDR3 length: 14 amino acids. The clonotype was recovered from an adult with an advanced solid tumor such as melanoma, head and neck, liver or kidney cancer. The V gene is TRBV19, the J gene TRBJ1-5; D unresolved. Sequenced material: CD4+ or CD8+ T cells sorted from blood, taken in a trial of the OX40 agonist ivuxolimab. CDR3 protein: CASSITSSNQPQHF. Written as DNA, the CDR3 is TGTGCCAGTAGTATAACCTCTAGCAATCAGCCCCAGCATTTT.